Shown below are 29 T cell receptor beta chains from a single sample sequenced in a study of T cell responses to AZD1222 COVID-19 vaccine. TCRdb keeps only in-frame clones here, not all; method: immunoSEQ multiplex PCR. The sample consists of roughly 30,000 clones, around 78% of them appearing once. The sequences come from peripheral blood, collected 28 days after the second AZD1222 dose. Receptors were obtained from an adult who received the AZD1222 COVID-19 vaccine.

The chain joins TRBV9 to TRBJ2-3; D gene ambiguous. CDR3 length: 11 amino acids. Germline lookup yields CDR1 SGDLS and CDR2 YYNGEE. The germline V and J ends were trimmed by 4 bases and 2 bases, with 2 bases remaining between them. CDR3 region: CASSLTDTQYF. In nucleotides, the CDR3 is TGTGCCAGCAGCCTCACAGATACGCAGTATTTT. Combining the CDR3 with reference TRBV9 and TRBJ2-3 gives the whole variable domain DSGVTQTPKHLITATGQRVTLRCSPRSGDLSVYWYQQSLDQGLQFLIQYYNGEERAKGNILERFSAQQFPDLHSELNLSSLELGDSALYFCASSLTDTQYFGPGTRLTVL.

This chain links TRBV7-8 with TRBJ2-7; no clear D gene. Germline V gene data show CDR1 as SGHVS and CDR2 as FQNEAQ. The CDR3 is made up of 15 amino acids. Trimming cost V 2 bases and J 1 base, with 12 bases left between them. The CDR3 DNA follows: TGTGCCAGCAGCTTAAGCCCGAAACATTCCTACGAGCAGTACTTC. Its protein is CASSLSPKHSYEQYF.

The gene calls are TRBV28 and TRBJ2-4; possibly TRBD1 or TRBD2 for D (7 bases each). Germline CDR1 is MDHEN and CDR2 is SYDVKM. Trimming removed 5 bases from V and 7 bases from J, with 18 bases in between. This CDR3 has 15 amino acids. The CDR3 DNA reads TGTGCCAGCAGTCCGATTCGACAGGGAGGGAACATTCAGTACTTC. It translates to CASSPIRQGGNIQYF. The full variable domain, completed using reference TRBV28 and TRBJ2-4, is DVKVTQSSRYLVKRTGEKVFLECVQDMDHENMFWYRQDPGLGLRLIYFSYDVKMKEKGDIPEGYSVSREKKERFSLILESASTNQTSMYLCASSPIRQGGNIQYFGAGTRLSVL.

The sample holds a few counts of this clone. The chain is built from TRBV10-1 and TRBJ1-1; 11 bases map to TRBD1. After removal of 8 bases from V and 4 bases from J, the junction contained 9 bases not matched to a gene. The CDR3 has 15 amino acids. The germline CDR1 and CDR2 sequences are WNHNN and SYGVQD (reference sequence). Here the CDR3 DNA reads TGCGCCAGCGGATACTCCGGGACAGGGGGCACTGAAGCTTTCTTT. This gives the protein CASGYSGTGGTEAFF.

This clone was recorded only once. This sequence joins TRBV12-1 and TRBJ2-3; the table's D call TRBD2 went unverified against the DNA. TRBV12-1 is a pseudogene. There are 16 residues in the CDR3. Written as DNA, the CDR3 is TGTGCCAGCAGGAGGACTCGCGGGGGGGGAAGAGGTACGCAGTATTTT. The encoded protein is CASRRTRGGGRGTQYF.

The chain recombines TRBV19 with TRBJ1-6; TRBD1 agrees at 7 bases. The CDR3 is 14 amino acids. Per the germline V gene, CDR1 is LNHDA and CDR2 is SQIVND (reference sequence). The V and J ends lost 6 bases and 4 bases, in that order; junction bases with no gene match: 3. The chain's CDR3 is CASRPGQYNSPLHF. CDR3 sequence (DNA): TGTGCCAGTAGGCCGGGACAGTATAATTCACCCCTCCACTTT.

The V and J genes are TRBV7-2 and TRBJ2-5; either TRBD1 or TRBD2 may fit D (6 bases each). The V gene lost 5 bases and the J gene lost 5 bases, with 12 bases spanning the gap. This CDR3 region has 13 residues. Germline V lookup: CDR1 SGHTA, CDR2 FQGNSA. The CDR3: CASSVRGGETQYF. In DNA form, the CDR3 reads TGTGCCAGCAGCGTCCGAGGGGGGGAGACCCAGTACTTC.

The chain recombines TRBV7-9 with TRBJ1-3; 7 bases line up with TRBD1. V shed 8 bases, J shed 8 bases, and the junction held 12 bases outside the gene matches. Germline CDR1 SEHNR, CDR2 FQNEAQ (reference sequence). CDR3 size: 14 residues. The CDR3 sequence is CASGTQTGKDTIYF. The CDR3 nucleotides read TGTGCCAGCGGGACACAGACAGGGAAGGACACCATATATTTT.

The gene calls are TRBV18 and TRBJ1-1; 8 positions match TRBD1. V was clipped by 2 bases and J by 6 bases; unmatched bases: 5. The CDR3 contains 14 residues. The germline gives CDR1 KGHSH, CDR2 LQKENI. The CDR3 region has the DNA TGTGCCAGCTCACCAGGGACAGGCTCGCCTGAAGCTTTCTTT. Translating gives CASSPGTGSPEAFF.

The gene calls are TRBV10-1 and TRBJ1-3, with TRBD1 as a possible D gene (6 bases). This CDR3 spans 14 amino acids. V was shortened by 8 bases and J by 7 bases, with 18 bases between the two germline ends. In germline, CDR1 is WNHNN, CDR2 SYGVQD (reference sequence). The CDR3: CASLRQVIINTIYF. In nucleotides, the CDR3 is TGCGCCAGCTTGAGACAGGTAATTATCAACACCATATATTTT.

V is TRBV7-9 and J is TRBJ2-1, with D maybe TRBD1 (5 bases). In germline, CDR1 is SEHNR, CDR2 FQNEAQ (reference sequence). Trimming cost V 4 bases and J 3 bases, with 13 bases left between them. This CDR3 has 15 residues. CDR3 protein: CASSYPQGSYNEQFF. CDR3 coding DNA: TGTGCCAGCAGCTACCCCCAGGGCAGCTACAATGAGCAGTTCTTC.

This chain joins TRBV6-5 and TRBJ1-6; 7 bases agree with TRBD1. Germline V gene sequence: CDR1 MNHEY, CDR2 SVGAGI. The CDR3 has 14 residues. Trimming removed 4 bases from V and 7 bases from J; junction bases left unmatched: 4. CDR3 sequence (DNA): TGTGCCAGCAGTTTCCAGGGACAGAATTCACCCCTCCACTTT. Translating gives CASSFQGQNSPLHF.

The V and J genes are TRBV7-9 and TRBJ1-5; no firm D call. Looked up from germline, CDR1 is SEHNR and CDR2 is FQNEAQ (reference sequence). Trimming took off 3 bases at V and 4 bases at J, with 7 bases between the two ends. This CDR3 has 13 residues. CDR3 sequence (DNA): TGTGCCAGCAGCTTCACAGATAATCAGCCCCAGCATTTT. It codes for CASSFTDNQPQHF.

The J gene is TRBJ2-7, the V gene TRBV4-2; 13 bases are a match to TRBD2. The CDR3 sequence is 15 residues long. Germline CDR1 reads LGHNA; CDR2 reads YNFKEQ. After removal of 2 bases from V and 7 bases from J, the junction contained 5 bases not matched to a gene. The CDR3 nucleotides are TGTGCCAGCAGCCAAACTAGCGGGGGGGCTAGGGAGCAGTACTTC. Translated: CASSQTSGGAREQYF.

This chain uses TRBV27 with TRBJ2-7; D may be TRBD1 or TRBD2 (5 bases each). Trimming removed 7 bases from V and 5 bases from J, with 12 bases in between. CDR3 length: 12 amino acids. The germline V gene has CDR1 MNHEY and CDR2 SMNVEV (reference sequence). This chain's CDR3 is CASKLGTHEQYF. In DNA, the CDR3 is TGTGCCAGCAAATTAGGGACCCACGAGCAGTACTTC.

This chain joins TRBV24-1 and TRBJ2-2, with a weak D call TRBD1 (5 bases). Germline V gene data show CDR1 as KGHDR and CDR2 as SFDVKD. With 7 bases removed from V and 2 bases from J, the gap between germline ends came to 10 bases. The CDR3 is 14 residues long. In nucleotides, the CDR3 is TGTGCCACCAGCACACAGGTTAACACCGGGGAGCTGTTTTTT. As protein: CATSTQVNTGELFF.

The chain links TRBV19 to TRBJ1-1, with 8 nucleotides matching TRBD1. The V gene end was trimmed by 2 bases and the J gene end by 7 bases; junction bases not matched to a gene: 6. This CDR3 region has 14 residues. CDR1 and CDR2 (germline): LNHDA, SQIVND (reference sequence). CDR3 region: CASSIQGAQVEAFF. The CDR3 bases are TGTGCCAGTAGTATACAGGGGGCGCAAGTTGAAGCTTTCTTT.

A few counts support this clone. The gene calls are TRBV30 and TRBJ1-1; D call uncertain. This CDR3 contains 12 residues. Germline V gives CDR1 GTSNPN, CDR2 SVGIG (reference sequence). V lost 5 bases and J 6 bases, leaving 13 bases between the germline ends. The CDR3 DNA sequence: TGTGCCTGGTGCAGGATGTACCCTGAAGCTTTCTTT. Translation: CAWCRMYPEAFF.

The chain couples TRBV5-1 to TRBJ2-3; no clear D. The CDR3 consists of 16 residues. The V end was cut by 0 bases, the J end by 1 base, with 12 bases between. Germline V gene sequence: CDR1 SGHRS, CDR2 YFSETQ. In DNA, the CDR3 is TGCGCCAGCAGCTTGGGACCTACCTCCGGCACAGATACGCAGTATTTT. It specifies CASSLGPTSGTDTQYF.

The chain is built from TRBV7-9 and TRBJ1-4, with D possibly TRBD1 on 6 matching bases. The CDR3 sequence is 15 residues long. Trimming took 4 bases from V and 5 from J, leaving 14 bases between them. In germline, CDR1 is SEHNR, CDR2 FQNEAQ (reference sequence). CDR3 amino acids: CASSSLRGTNEKLFF. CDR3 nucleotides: TGTGCCAGCAGCTCTCTGAGGGGGACGAATGAAAAACTGTTTTTT.

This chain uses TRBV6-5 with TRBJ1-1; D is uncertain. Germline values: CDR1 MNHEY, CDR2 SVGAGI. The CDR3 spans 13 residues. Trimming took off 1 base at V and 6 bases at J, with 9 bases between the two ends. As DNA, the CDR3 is TGTGCCAGCAGTTACTGGGCAGAATCTGAAGCTTTCTTT. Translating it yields CASSYWAESEAFF.

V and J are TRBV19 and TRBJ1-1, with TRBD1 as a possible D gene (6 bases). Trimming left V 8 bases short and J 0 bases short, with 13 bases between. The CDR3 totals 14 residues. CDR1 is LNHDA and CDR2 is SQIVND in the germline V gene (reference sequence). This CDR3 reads CASFTQGLNTEAFF. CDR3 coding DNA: TGTGCCAGTTTCACTCAGGGGTTGAACACTGAAGCTTTCTTT. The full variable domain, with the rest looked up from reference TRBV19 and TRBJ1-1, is DGGITQSPKYLFRKEGQNVTLSCEQNLNHDAMYWYRQDPGQGLRLIYYSQIVNDFQKGDIAEGYSVSREKKESFPLTVTSAQKNPTAFYLCASFTQGLNTEAFFGQGTRLTVV.

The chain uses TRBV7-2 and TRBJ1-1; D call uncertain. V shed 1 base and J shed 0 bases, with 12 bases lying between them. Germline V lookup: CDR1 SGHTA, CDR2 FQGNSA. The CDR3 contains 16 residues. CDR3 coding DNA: TGTGCCAGCAGCTTAGTGGGCAGAACCATGAACACTGAAGCTTTCTTT. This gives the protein CASSLVGRTMNTEAFF.

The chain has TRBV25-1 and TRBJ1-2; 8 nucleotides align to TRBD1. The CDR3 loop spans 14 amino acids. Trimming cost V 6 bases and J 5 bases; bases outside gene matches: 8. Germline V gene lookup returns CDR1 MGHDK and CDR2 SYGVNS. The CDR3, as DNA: TGTGCCAGCAGGGACAGGGTGAATGTGTATGGCTACACCTTC. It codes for CASRDRVNVYGYTF.

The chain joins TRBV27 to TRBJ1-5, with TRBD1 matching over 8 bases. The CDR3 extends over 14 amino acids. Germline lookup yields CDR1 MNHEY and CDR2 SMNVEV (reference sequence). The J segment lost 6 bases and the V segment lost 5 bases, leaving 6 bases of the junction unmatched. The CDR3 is CASSHGQGGQPQHF. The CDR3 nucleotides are TGTGCCAGCAGTCATGGACAGGGAGGTCAGCCCCAGCATTTT.

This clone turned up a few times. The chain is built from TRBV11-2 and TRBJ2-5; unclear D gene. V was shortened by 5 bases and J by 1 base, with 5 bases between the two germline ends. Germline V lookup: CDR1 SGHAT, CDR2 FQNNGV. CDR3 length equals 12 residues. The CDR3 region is CASSRFQETQYF. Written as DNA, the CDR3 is TGTGCCAGCAGCCGCTTCCAAGAGACCCAGTACTTC.

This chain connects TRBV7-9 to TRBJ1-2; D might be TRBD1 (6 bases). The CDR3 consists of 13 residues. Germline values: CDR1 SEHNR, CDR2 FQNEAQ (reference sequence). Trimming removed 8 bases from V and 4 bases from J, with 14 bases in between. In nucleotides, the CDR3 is TGTGCCAGCGGAAGACAGGATGCCTATGGCTACACCTTC. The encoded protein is CASGRQDAYGYTF.

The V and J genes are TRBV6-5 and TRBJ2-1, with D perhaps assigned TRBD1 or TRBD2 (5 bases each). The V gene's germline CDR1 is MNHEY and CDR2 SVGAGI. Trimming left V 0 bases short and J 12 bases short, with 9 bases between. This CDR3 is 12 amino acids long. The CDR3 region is CASSYSSGPQFF. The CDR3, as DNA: TGTGCCAGCAGTTACTCGTCGGGGCCGCAGTTCTTC.

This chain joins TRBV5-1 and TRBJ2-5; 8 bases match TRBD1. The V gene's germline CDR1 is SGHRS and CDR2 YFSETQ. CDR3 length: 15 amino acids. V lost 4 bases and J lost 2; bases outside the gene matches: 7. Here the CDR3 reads CASSDGQGTQETQYF. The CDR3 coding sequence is TGCGCCAGCAGCGACGGACAGGGTACTCAAGAGACCCAGTACTTC.